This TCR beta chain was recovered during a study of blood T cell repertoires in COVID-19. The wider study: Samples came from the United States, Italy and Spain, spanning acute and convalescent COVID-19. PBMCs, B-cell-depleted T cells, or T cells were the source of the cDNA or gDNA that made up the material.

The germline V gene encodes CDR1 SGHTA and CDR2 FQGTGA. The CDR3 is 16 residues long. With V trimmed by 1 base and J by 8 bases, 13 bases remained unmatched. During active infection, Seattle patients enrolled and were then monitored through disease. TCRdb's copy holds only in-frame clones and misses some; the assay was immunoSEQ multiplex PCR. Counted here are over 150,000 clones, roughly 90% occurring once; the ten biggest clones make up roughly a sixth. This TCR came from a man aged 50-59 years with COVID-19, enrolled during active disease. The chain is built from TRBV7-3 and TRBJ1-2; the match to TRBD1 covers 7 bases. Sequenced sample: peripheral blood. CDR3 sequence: CASSLIPARGREGYTF. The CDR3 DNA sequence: TGTGCCAGCAGCTTAATTCCGGCGAGGGGGCGTGAAGGCTACACCTTC. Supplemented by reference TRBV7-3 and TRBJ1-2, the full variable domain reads GAGVSQTPSNKVTEKGKYVELRCDPISGHTALYWYRQSLGQGPEFLIYFQGTGAADDSGLPNDRFFAVRPEGSVSTLKIQRTERGDSAVYLCASSLIPARGREGYTFGSGTRLTVV.